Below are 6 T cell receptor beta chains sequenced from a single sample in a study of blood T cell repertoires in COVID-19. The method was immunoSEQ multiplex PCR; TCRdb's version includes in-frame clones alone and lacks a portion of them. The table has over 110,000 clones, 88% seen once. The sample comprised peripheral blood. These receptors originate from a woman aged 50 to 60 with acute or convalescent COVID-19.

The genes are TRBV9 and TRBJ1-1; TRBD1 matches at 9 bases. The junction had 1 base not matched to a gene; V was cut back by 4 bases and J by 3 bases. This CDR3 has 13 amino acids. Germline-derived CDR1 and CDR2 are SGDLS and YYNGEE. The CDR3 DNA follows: TGTGCCAGCAGCCGGGACAGGGACACTGAAGCTTTCTTT. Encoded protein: CASSRDRDTEAFF.

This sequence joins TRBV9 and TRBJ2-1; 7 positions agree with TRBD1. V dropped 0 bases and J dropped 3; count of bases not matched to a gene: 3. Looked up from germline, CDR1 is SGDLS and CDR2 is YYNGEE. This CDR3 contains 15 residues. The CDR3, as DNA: TGTGCCAGCAGCGTAGTTACAGGGGACTACAATGAGCAGTTCTTC. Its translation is CASSVVTGDYNEQFF.

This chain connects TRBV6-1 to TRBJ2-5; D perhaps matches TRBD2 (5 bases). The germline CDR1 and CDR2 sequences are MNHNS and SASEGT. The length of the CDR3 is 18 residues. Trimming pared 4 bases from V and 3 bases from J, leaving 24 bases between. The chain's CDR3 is CASSGVDSTAGMKETQYF. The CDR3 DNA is TGTGCCAGCAGTGGGGTTGATTCTACGGCCGGGATGAAAGAGACCCAGTACTTC.

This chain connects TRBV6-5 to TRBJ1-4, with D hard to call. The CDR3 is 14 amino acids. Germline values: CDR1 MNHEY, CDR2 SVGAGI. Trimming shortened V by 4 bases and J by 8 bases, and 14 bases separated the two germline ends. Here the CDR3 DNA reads TGTGCCAGCAGTTCGACCTTCCGGGGAGAAAAACTGTTTTTT. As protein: CASSSTFRGEKLFF.

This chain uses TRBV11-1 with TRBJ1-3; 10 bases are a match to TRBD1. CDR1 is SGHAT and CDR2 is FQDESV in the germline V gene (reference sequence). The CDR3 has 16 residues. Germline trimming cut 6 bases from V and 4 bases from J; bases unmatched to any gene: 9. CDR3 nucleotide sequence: TGTGCCAGCAGTCCGACAGGGGGCCAGTTCGGAAACACCATATATTTT. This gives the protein CASSPTGGQFGNTIYF.

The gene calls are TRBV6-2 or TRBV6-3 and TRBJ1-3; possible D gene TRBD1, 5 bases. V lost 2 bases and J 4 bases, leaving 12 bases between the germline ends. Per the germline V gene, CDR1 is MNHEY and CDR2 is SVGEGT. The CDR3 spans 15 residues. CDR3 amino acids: CASSYRQGLGNTIYF. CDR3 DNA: TGTGCCAGCAGTTACCGCCAGGGACTAGGAAACACCATATATTTT.